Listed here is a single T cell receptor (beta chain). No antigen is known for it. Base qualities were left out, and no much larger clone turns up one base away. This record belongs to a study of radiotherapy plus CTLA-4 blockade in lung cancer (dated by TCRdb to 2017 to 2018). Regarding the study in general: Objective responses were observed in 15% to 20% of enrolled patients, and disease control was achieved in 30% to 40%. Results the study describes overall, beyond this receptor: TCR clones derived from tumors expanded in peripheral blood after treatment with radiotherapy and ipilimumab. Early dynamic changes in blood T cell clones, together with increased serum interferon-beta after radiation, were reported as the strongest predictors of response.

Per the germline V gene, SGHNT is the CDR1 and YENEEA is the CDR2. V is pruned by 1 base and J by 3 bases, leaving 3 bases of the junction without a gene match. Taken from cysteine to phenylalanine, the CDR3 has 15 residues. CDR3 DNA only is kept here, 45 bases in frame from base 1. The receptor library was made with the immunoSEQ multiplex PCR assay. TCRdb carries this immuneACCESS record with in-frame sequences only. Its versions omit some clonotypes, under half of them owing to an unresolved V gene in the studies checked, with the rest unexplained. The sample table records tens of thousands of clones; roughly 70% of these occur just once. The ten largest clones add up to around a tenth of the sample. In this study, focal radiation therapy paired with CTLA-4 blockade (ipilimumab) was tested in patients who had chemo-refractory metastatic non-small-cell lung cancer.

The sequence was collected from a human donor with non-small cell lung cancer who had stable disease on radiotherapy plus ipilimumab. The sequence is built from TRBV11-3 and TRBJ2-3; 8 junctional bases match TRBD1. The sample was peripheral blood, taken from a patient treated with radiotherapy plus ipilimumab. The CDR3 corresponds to CASSLAYRGTDTQYF. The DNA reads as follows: TGTGCCAGCAGCTTAGCGTACAGGGGGACAGATACGCAGTATTTT.